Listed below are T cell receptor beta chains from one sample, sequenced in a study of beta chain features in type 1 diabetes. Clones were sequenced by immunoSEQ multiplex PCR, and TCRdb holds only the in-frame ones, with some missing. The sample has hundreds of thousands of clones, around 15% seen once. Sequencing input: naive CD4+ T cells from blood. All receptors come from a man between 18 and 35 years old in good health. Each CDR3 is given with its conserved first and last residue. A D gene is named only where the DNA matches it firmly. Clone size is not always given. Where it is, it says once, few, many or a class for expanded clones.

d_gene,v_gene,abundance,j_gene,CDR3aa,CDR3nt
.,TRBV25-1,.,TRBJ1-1,CASSDPAPQNTEAFF,TGTGCCAGCAGTGACCCGGCCCCACAGAACACTGAAGCTTTCTTT
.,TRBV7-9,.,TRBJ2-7,CASSRYSGNHEQYF,TGTGCCAGCAGCCGATATTCAGGGAACCACGAGCAGTACTTC
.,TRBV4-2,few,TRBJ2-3,CASSQALGSSGVTDTQYF,TGTGCCAGCAGCCAAGCCCTAGGTTCGTCCGGGGTTACAGATACGCAGTATTTT
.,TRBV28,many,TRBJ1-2,CASRTTANYGYTF,TGTGCCAGCAGGACGACAGCTAACTATGGCTACACCTTC
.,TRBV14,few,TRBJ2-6,CARRVWEGHISGANVLTF,TGTGCCAGAAGAGTATGGGAGGGACACATCTCTGGGGCCAACGTCCTGACTTTC
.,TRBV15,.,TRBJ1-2,CATSRDHQAYGYTF,TGTGCCACCAGCAGAGATCACCAGGCGTATGGCTACACCTTC
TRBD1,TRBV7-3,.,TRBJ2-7,CASSHGQGMAYEQYF,TGTGCCAGCAGCCACGGACAGGGGATGGCCTACGAGCAGTACTTC
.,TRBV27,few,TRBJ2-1,CASSSPGLNNEQFF,TGTGCCAGCAGTTCTCCGGGCCTTAACAATGAGCAGTTCTTC
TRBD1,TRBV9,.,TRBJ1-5,CASSSGQGANNQPQHF,TGTGCCAGCAGCTCCGGACAGGGGGCAAACAATCAGCCCCAGCATTTT
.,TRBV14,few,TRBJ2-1,CASSQAGYYFEQFF,TGTGCCAGCAGCCAAGCGGGCTATTATTTTGAGCAGTTCTTC
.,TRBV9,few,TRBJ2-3,CASSVAPGSTDTQYF,TGTGCCAGCAGCGTAGCCCCGGGGAGCACAGATACGCAGTATTTT
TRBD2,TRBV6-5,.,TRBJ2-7,CASRPGSGGSYEQYF,TGTGCCAGCAGGCCAGGAAGCGGGGGGAGCTACGAGCAGTACTTC
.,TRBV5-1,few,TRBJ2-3,CASSPRTASDTQYF,TGCGCCAGCAGCCCTCGGACAGCCTCAGATACGCAGTATTTT
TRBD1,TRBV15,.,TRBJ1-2,CATSRGDRDGLGYTF,TGTGCCACCAGCAGAGGGGACAGGGACGGGTTGGGCTACACCTTC
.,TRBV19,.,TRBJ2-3,CASSIETRFTDTQYF,TGTGCCAGTAGTATCGAGACTAGGTTCACAGATACGCAGTATTTT
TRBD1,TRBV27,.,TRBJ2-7,CASSNDRGWGEQYF,TGTGCCAGCAGTAACGACAGGGGATGGGGCGAGCAGTACTTC
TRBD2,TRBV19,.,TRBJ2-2,CASFHRIYSGSTTGELFF,TGTGCCAGCTTCCACCGGATTTATAGCGGGAGTACTACCGGGGAGCTGTTTTTT
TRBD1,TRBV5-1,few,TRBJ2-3,CASSITGGRADTQYF,TGCGCCAGCAGCATTACAGGGGGAAGGGCAGATACGCAGTATTTT
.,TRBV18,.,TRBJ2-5,CASSPPLAWYQETQYF,TGTGCCAGCTCACCTCCTTTAGCCTGGTACCAAGAGACCCAGTACTTC
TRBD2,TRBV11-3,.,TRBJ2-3,CASSPSGRGTDTQYF,TGTGCCAGCAGCCCAAGCGGGAGGGGAACAGATACGCAGTATTTT
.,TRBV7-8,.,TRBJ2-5,CASSPGAKSLQETQYF,TGTGCCAGCAGCCCCGGGGCTAAGTCCTTGCAAGAGACCCAGTACTTC
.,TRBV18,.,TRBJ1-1,CASSADRSNTEAFF,TGTGCCAGCTCCGCGGACAGATCGAACACTGAAGCTTTCTTT
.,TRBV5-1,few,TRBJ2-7,CASSLVGGSYEQYF,TGCGCCAGCAGCTTGGTCGGAGGCTCCTACGAGCAGTACTTC
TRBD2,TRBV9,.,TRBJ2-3,CASSVDRRGLAGRVDTQYF,TGTGCCAGCAGCGTAGATAGAAGAGGACTAGCGGGGAGAGTGGATACGCAGTATTTT
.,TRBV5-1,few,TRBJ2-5,CASSLGGQPETQYF,TGCGCCAGCAGCTTGGGCGGCCAACCAGAGACCCAGTACTTC
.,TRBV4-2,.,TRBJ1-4,CASSQEGTGKGIGKLFF,TGTGCCAGCAGCCAAGAGGGTACAGGAAAGGGGATTGGAAAACTGTTTTTT
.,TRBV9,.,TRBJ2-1,CASSAQGSSYNEQFF,TGTGCCAGCAGCGCTCAGGGGAGCTCCTACAATGAGCAGTTCTTC
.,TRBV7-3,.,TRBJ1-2,CASSLNGMYGYTF,TGTGCCAGCAGCTTAAACGGCATGTATGGCTACACCTTC
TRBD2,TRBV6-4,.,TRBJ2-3,CASSAGTSGSTSTDTQYF,TGTGCCAGCAGCGCCGGGACTAGCGGGAGTACTAGCACAGATACGCAGTATTTT
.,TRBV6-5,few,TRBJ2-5,CASSYRVQETQYF,TGTGCCAGCAGTTACAGAGTCCAAGAGACCCAGTACTTC
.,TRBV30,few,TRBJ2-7,CAWSRVPANF,TGTGCCTGGAGCCGGGTCCCAGCGAACTTC
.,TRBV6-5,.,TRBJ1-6,CASSSLEGRNNSPLHF,TGTGCCAGCAGTTCCCTGGAGGGTAGGAATAATTCACCCCTCCACTTT
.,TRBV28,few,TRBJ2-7,CASSFPSYEQYF,TGTGCCAGCAGCTTCCCTTCCTACGAGCAGTACTTC
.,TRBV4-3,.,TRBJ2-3,CASSQGPYTGITDTQYF,TGCGCCAGCAGCCAAGGACCCTACACAGGGATCACAGATACGCAGTATTTT
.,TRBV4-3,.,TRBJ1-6,CASSQDLTGPNSPLHF,TGCGCCAGCAGCCAAGATTTGACAGGCCCTAATTCACCCCTCCACTTT
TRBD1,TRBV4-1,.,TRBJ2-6,CASSQDPDRVAPGANVLTF,TGCGCCAGCAGCCAAGATCCTGACAGGGTTGCACCTGGGGCCAACGTCCTGACTTTC
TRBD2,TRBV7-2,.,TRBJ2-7,CASSGYLAGRSSYEQYF,TGTGCCAGCAGCGGTTATCTAGCGGGGAGGAGCTCCTACGAGCAGTACTTC
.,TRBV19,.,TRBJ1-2,CASRSRVEGRYGYTF,TGTGCCAGTAGATCCCGCGTGGAGGGCCGCTATGGCTACACCTTC
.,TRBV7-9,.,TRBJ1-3,CASSLARSFSGNTIYF,TGTGCCAGCAGCTTAGCGCGATCTTTCTCTGGAAACACCATATATTTT
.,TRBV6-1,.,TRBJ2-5,CASSEGAGLKRATQYF,TGTGCCAGCAGTGAAGGAGCGGGTCTAAAACGGGCAACCCAGTACTTC
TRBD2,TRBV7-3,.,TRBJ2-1,CASSSIPTSGHYNEQFF,TGTGCCAGCAGCTCGATCCCAACTAGCGGGCACTACAATGAGCAGTTCTTC
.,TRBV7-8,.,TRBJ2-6,CASSYRGLTGANVLTF,TGTGCCAGCAGTTACAGAGGCTTAACTGGGGCCAACGTCCTGACTTTC